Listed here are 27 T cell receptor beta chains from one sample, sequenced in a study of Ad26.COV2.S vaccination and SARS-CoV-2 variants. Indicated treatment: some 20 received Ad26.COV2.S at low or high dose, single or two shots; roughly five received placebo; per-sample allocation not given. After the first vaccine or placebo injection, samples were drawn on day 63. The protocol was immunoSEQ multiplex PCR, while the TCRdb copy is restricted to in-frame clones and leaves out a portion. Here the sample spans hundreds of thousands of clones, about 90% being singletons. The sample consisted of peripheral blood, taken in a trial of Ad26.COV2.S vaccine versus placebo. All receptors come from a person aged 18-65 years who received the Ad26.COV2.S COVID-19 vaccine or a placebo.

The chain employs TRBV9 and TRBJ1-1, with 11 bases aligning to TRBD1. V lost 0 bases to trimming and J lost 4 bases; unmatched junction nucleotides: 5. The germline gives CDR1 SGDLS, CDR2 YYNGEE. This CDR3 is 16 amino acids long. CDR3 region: CASSVEGTGGTTEAFF. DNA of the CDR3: TGTGCCAGCAGCGTAGAAGGGACAGGGGGGACCACTGAAGCTTTCTTT.

The CDR3 sequence: CASWSYGYTF. DNA for the CDR3: TGTGCCAGTTGGTCCTATGGCTACACCTTC. This sequence joins TRBV6-5 and TRBJ1-2; D is unresolved. This CDR3 region has 10 residues. The germline V gene encodes CDR1 MNHEY and CDR2 SVGAGI. The V end was cut by 9 bases, the J end by 4 bases, with 6 bases between.

CDR3 bases: TGTGCCAGCAGCTCCACTCTTCGATTGGGGTTCACAGATACGCAGTATTTT. It is translated as CASSSTLRLGFTDTQYF. J is TRBJ2-3 and V is TRBV7-2; D unresolved. Germline CDR1 reads SGHTA; CDR2 reads FQGNSA. This CDR3 has 17 residues. Trimming pared 4 bases from V and 2 bases from J, leaving 19 bases between.

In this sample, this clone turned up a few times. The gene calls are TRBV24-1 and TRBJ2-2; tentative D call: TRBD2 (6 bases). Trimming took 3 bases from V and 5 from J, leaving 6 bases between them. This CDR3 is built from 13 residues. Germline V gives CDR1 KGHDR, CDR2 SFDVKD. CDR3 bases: TGTGCCACCAGTGATGGAGGGACCGGGGAGCTGTTTTTT. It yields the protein CATSDGGTGELFF.

The CDR3: CASSPGLAGGMRTGELFF. The CDR3 bases are TGTGCCAGTAGTCCGGGACTAGCGGGGGGAATGAGGACCGGGGAGCTGTTTTTT. The V and J genes are TRBV19 and TRBJ2-2; 15 nucleotides align to TRBD2. The CDR3 runs 18 residues. Germline-derived CDR1 and CDR2 are LNHDA and SQIVND (reference sequence). The J segment lost 5 bases and the V segment lost 5 bases, leaving 9 bases of the junction unmatched.

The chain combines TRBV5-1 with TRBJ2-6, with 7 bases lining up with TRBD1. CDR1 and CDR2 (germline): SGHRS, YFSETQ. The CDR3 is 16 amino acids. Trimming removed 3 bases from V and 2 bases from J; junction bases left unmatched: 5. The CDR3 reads CASSSSGQAGANVLTF. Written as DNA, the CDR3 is TGCGCCAGCAGCTCCTCTGGACAGGCTGGGGCCAACGTCCTGACTTTC. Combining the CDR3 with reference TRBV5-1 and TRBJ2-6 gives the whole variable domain KAGVTQTPRYLIKTRGQQVTLSCSPISGHRSVSWYQQTPGQGLQFLFEYFSETQRNKGNFPGRFSGRQFSNSRSEMNVSTLELGDSALYLCASSSSGQAGANVLTFGAGSRLTVL.

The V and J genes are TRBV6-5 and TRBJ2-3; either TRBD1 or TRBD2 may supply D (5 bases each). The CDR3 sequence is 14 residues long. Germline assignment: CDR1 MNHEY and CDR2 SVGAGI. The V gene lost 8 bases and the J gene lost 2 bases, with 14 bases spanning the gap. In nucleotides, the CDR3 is TGTGCCAGCTCACCCGGGACGGCCACAGATACGCAGTATTTT. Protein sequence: CASSPGTATDTQYF.

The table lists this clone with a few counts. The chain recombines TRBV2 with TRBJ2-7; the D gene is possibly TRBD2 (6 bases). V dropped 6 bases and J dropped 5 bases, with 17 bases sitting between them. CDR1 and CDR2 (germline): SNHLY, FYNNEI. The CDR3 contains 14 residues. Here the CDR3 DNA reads TGTGCCAGCAGGGGGGTGGGAGGAAAAAACGAGCAGTACTTC. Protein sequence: CASRGVGGKNEQYF. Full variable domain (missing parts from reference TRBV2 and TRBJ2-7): EPEVTQTPSHQVTQMGQEVILRCVPISNHLYFYWYRQILGQKVEFLVSFYNNEISEKSEIFDDQFSVERPDGSNFTLKIRSTKLEDSAMYFCASRGVGGKNEQYFGPGTRLTVT.

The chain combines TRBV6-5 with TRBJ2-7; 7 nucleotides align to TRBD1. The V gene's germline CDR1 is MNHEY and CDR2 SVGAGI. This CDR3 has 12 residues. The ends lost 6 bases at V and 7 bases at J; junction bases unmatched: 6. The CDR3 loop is CASRSPGGEQYF. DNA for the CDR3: TGTGCCAGCAGGAGCCCAGGGGGAGAGCAGTACTTC.

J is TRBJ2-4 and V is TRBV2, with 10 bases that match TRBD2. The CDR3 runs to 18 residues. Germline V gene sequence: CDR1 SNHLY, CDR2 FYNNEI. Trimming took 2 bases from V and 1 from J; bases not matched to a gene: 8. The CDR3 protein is CASSERWSGRVAKNIQYF. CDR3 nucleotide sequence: TGTGCCAGCAGTGAAAGGTGGAGCGGGAGGGTGGCCAAAAACATTCAGTACTTC.

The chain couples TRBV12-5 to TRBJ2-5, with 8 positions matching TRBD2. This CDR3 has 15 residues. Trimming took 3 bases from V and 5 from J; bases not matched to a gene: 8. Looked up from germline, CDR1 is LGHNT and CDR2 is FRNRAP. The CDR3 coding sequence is TGTGCTAGTGGTTTAGGTGCGGGAGGAAGGGAGACCCAGTACTTC. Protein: CASGLGAGGRETQYF.

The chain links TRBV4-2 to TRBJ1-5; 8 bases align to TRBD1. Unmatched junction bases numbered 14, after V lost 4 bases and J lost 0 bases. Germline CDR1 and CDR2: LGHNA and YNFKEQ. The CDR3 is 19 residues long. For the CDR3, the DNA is TGTGCCAGCAGCCTGTCGACAGGGGTATTTTCAAATAGCAATCAGCCCCAGCATTTT. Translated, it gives CASSLSTGVFSNSNQPQHF.

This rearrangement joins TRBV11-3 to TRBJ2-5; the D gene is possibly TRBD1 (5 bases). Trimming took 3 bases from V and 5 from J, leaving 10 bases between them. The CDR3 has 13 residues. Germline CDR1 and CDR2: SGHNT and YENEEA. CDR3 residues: CASSLQGSETQYF. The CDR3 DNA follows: TGTGCCAGCAGCTTGCAGGGAAGCGAGACCCAGTACTTC.

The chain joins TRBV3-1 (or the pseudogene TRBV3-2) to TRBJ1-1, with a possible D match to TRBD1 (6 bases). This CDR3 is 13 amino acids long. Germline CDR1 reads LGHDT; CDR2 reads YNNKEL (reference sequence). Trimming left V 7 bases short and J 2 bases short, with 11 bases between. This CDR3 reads CASTGGLNTEAFF. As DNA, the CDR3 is TGTGCCAGCACCGGGGGCCTTAACACTGAAGCTTTCTTT.

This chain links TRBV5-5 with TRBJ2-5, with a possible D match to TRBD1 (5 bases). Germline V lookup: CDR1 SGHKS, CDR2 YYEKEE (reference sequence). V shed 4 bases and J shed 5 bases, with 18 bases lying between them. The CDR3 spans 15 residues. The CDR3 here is CASSLDPGFWETQYF. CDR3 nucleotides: TGTGCCAGCAGCCTAGATCCAGGGTTTTGGGAGACCCAGTACTTC.

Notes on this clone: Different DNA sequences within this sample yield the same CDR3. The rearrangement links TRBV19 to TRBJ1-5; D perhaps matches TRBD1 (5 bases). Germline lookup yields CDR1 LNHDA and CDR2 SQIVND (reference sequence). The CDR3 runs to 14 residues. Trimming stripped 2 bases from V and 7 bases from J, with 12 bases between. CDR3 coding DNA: TGTGCCAGTAGTATACAGGGTTTAGGACAGCCCCAGCATTTT. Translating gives CASSIQGLGQPQHF.

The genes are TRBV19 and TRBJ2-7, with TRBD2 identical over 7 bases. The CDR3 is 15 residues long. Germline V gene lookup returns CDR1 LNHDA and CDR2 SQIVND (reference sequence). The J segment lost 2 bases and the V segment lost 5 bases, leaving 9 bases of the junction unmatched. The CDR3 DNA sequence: TGTGCCAGTAGTCTAGGGGAGGGGTGGGCCTACGAGCAGTACTTC. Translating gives CASSLGEGWAYEQYF.

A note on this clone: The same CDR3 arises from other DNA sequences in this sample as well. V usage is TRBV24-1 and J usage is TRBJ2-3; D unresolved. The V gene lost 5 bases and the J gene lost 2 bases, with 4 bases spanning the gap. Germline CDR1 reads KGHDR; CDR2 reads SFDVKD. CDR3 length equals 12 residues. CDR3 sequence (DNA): TGTGCCACCAGTGGGGACACAGATACGCAGTATTTT. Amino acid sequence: CATSGDTDTQYF.

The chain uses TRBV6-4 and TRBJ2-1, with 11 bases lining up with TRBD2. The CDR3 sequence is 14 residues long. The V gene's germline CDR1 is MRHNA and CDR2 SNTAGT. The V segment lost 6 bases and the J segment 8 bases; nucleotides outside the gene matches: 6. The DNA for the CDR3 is TGTGCCAGCAGCTTAGCGGGAGGGGTAGATGAGCAGTTCTTC. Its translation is CASSLAGGVDEQFF.

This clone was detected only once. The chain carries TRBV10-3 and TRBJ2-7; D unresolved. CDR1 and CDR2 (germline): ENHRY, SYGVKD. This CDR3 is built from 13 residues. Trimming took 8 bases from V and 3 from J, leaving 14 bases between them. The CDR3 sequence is CAIGPNPIYEQYF. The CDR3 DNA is TGTGCCATCGGGCCGAATCCTATCTACGAGCAGTACTTC.

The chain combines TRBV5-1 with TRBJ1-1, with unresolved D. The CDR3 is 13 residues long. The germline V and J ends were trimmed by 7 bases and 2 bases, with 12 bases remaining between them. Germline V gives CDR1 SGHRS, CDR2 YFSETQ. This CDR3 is CASRSQDNTEAFF. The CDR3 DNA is TGCGCCAGCCGCTCCCAGGATAACACTGAAGCTTTCTTT.

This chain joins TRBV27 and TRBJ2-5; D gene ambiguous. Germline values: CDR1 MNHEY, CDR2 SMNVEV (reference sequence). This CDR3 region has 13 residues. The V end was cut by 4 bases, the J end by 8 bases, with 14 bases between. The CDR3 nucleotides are TGTGCCAGCAGTTCCGGGCTTCTGGTAACCCAGTACTTC. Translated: CASSSGLLVTQYF.

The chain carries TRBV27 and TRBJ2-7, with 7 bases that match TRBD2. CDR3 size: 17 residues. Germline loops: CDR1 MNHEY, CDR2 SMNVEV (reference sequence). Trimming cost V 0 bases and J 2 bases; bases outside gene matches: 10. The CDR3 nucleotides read TGTGCCAGCAGTTTATCTAGCGGGCCCTCTAATCCCTACGAGCAGTACTTC. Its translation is CASSLSSGPSNPYEQYF.

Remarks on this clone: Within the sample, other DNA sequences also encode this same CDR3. The DNA for the CDR3 is TGTGCCAGTAGTATAGGCCAAGGTGGCTACAATGAGCAGTTCTTC. Amino acids: CASSIGQGGYNEQFF. The chain joins TRBV19 to TRBJ2-1; D uncertain. Germline CDR1 and CDR2: LNHDA and SQIVND (reference sequence). This CDR3 is 15 amino acids long. Trimming took off 1 base at V and 3 bases at J, with 10 bases between the two ends.

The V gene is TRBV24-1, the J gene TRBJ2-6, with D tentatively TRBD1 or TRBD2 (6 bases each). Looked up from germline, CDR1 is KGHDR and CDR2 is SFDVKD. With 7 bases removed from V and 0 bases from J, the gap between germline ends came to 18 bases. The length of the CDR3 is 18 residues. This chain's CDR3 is CATRYRVGTRSGANVLTF. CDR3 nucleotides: TGTGCCACCAGGTACAGGGTAGGGACTCGCTCTGGGGCCAACGTCCTGACTTTC.

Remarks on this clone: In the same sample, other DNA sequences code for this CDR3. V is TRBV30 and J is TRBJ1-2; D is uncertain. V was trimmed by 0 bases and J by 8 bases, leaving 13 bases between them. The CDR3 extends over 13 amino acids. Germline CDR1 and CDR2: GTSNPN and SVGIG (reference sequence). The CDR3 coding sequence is TGTGCCTGGAGTGTGCAAGAGGGAGTGGGCTACACCTTC. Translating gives CAWSVQEGVGYTF.

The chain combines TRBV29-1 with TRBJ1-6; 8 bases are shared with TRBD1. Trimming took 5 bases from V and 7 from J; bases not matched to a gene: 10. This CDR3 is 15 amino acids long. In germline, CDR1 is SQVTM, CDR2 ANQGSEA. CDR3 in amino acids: CSVCHSQGENSPLHF. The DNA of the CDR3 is TGCAGCGTTTGTCATTCACAGGGGGAAAATTCACCCCTCCACTTT. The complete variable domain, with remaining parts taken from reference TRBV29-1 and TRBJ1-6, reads SAVISQKPSRDICQRGTSLTIQCQVDSQVTMMFWYRQQPGQSLTLIATANQGSEATYESGFVIDKFPISRPNLTFSTLTVSNMSPEDSSIYLCSVCHSQGENSPLHFGNGTRLTVT.